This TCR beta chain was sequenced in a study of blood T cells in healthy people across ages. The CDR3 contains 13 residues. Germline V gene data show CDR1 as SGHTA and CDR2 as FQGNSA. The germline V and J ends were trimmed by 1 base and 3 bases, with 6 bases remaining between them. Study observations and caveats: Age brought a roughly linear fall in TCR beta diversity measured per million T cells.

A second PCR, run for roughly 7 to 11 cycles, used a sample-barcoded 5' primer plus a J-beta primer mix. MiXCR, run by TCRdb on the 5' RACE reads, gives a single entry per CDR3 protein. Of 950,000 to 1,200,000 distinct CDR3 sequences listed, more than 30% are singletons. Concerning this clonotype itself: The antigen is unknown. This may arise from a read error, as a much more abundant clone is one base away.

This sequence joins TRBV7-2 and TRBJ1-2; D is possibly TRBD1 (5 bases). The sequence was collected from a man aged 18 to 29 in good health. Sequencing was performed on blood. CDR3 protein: CASSLEGYYGYTF. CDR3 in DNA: TGTGCCAGCAGCTTAGAGGGGTACTATGGCTACACCTTC.